This is a list of T cell receptor beta chains from one sample in a study of blood T cell repertoires in COVID-19. Profiled with immunoSEQ multiplex PCR; TCRdb holds only in-frame clones, not every one. The table lists 300,000 to 400,000 clones, about 92% of them singletons, with 2.6% in the top ten. The specimen was PBMCs or T cells enriched from blood (not recorded which). These receptors were obtained from a man aged 55 to 70 who had recovered from COVID-19. CDR3s leave out the opening cysteine and the closing phenylalanine or tryptophan. Each record gives: V gene, CDR3 protein.

>TRBV5-1
ASSRGHLYGYT
>TRBV5-4
ASSADKTNYGYT
>TRBV19
ASSIVGPETQY
>TRBV6-1
ASSEAGLAESSYEQY
>TRBV11-3
ASSLGQGGHYEQY
>TRBV9
ASGSSGSTDTQY
>TRBV5-1
ASSLTGDNEKLF
>TRBV3-1/TRBV3-2
ASSLEGVSYNEQF
>TRBV3-1/TRBV3-2
ASGSGIIGDTQY
>TRBV9
ASSVAGTGSYEQY
>TRBV7-9
ASSLDEGTNEQF
>TRBV6-5
ASSLSIGGVVSYT
>TRBV5-1
ASSLGTGDYGYT
>TRBV4-1
ASSQVSRGIEGYT
>TRBV6-5
ASSYGQDNSPLH
>TRBV18
ASSPLSQRGLQETQY
>TRBV5-4
ASSLEGLAGGWSTDTQY
>TRBV7-2
ASTPGTGSTDTQY
>TRBV5-1
ASSLVRGERDGYT
>TRBV5-4
ASSLDRGVTEAF
>TRBV5-1
ASSAPGTGGPRTGNQPQH
>TRBV5-1
ASSSSGRGSTGELF
>TRBV19
ASSIGLDRKNTEAF
>TRBV29-1
SVESGLRPLWDGYT
>TRBV4-1
ASSQEHAGSFYEQY
>TRBV28
ASTFPSKDLTRGTEAF
>TRBV4-2
ASSQETSTRTQY
>TRBV7-2
ASSLPTGEKPQH
>TRBV6-1
ASSEDKSNLAQPQH
>TRBV7-2
ASSLRDRGNSPLH
>TRBV3-1/TRBV3-2
ASSQTGPYNSPLH
>TRBV28
AATTGLATPLH
>TRBV7-8
ASSLVVTYEQY
>TRBV19
ASSPRQGVKLNTGELF
>TRBV19
ASSLDGTRGETQY